This TCR beta chain was recovered during a study of PD-1 blockade in mismatch repair-deficient tumors. Across the study: Patients had approximately 13 mismatch repair-deficient cancer types and were previously treated and progressing.

Concerning this clone itself: Its target is unknown.

Between the trimmed V and J ends, which lost 10 bases and 6 bases, there was a span of 16 bases. CDR3 length: 13 amino acids. From germline, CDR1 is ENHRY and CDR2 SYGVKD. TCRs were sequenced from a few patients responding to pembrolizumab. Using immunoSEQ multiplex PCR, the repertoire was profiled, and TCRdb retains in-frame clones only, with some absent. The sample records roughly 80,000 clones, more than 65% being singletons. Study-wide findings and caveats: After pembrolizumab, tumor-resident clones rose rapidly, then generally contracted before radiologic responses.

The receptor was isolated from an adult with mismatch repair-deficient cancer. The V call is TRBV10-3, the J call TRBJ1-5; TRBD1 is a possible D gene (5 bases). Material: peripheral blood, obtained 12 weeks after starting pembrolizumab. The CDR3, as DNA: TGTGCCACCAAACAGGCTTGGGTTCAGCCCCAGCATTTT. As protein: CATKQAWVQPQHF.